The 9 T cell receptor beta chains listed next were all sequenced from one sample in a study of blood T cell repertoires in COVID-19. Libraries were prepared by immunoSEQ multiplex PCR; TCRdb keeps only in-frame clonotypes and omits some of them. The table lists 250,000 to 300,000 clones, approximately 90% of them singletons, with roughly 1.1% in the top ten. What was sequenced was PBMCs or T cells enriched from blood (not recorded which). The receptors come from a woman in her thirties who had recovered from COVID-19.

DNA for the CDR3: TGCGCCAGCAGCTTTACAGGGGGCGACGAAAAACTGTTTTTT. Protein product: CASSFTGGDEKLFF. V usage is TRBV5-1 and J usage is TRBJ1-4, with 9 nucleotides matching TRBD1. V was pared by 2 bases and J by 8 bases, with 4 bases of the junction left unmatched. The CDR3 is 14 amino acids. CDR1 and CDR2 (germline): SGHRS, YFSETQ.

The chain carries TRBV7-9 and TRBJ2-3; tentative D call: TRBD1 (6 bases). V dropped 1 base and J dropped 0 bases, with 8 bases sitting between them. This CDR3 comprises 15 residues. The V gene's germline CDR1 is SEHNR and CDR2 FQNEAQ (reference sequence). In DNA, the CDR3 is TGTGCCAGCAGCTTAGGGACAGAGAGCACAGATACGCAGTATTTT. Translating it yields CASSLGTESTDTQYF.

The rearrangement links TRBV28 to TRBJ2-7, with TRBD1 matching over 10 bases. This CDR3 is built from 14 residues. Germline lookup yields CDR1 MDHEN and CDR2 SYDVKM. Trimming cost V 10 bases and J 4 bases; bases outside gene matches: 10. The CDR3 sequence: CAITTGGLPYEQYF. The DNA of the CDR3 is TGTGCCATTACGACAGGGGGCCTCCCATACGAGCAGTACTTC. Filled out from reference TRBV28 and TRBJ2-7, the complete variable domain reads DVKVTQSSRYLVKRTGEKVFLECVQDMDHENMFWYRQDPGLGLRLIYFSYDVKMKEKGDIPEGYSVSREKKERFSLILESASTNQTSMYLCAITTGGLPYEQYFGPGTRLTVT.

As for this clone: An end of the junction does not agree with germline; a read error may underlie this. The J gene is TRBJ2-7, the V gene TRBV24-1, with D maybe TRBD2 (5 bases). Germline lookup yields CDR1 KGHDR and CDR2 SFDVKD. The CDR3 sequence is 16 residues long. The CDR3 loop is CATGESGTGGPYEQYF. CDR3 DNA: TGTGCCACCGGTGAGAGCGGAACGGGCGGTCCCTACGAGCAGTACTTC.

The sample holds one count of this clone. V is TRBV5-4 and J is TRBJ2-1; 8 nucleotides agree with TRBD2. CDR1 SGHNT and CDR2 YYREEE come from the germline V gene (reference sequence). This CDR3 has 16 amino acids. V dropped 5 bases and J dropped 5; count of bases not matched to a gene: 12. CDR3 region: CASRGGTSGINNEQFF. The CDR3 DNA reads as TGTGCCAGCAGAGGAGGAACTAGCGGAATCAACAATGAGCAGTTCTTC.

Details on this clone: The junction differs from germline at one of its ends, possibly a read error. CDR3 DNA sequence: TGTGCTAGCAGCGTAGGACTACAGAATGAGCAGTTCTTC. Translated, it gives CASSVGLQNEQFF. The chain has TRBV7-7 and TRBJ2-1; D perhaps matches TRBD2 (6 bases). CDR3 size: 13 residues. Germline CDR1 SSHAT, CDR2 FNYEAQ (reference sequence).

The V gene is TRBV10-1, the J gene TRBJ1-5; D gene uncertain. The V gene's germline CDR1 is WNHNN and CDR2 SYGVQD (reference sequence). The CDR3 loop spans 15 amino acids. V was trimmed by 7 bases and J by 8 bases, leaving 21 bases between them. The CDR3 coding sequence is TGCGCCAGCATCTTTCGTGACACCCCGGGAGAGCCCCAGCATTTT. It specifies CASIFRDTPGEPQHF.

The CDR3 nucleotides are TGTGCCAGCAGTTACAGGGGGCCACGTGAGCAGTACTTC. Protein: CASSYRGPREQYF. The chain employs TRBV5-6 and TRBJ2-7; 9 bases map to TRBD1. The germline V gene encodes CDR1 SGHDT and CDR2 YYEEEE. The CDR3 covers 13 residues. V dropped 5 bases and J dropped 7; count of bases not matched to a gene: 7. Full variable domain (remainder filled in from reference TRBV5-6 and TRBJ2-7): DAGVTQSPTHLIKTRGQQVTLRCSPKSGHDTVSWYQQALGQGPQFIFQYYEEEERQRGNFPDRFSGHQFPNYSSELNVNALLLGDSALYLCASSYRGPREQYFGPGTRLTVT.

The chain has TRBV7-3 and TRBJ2-5; TRBD1 aligns across 7 bases. The CDR3 has 14 residues. The V and J ends lost 5 bases and 2 bases, in that order; junction bases with no gene match: 5. CDR1 SGHTA and CDR2 FQGTGA come from the germline V gene. This CDR3 is CASSPTGFQETQYF. As DNA, the CDR3 is TGTGCCAGCAGCCCGACAGGGTTTCAAGAGACCCAGTACTTC.